The 20 T cell receptor beta chains listed next were all sequenced from one sample in a study of T cell repertoires in ileal Crohn's disease. The table came from immunoSEQ multiplex PCR; TCRdb's copy has only in-frame clones and leaves some out. This table has roughly 5,800 clones, 82% appearing once. The time point: inflamed ileum from the surgical specimen. What was sequenced was ileal tissue. The origin of the receptors is an adult with Crohn's disease.

CDR3 in DNA: TGTGCCAGCAGCTTAGTTGGCGGGAATTACAATGAGCAGTTCTTC. It encodes CASSLVGGNYNEQFF. V and J are TRBV11-2 and TRBJ2-1, with D maybe TRBD2 (6 bases). Germline CDR1 SGHAT, CDR2 FQNNGV. Trimming left V 1 base short and J 4 bases short, with 11 bases between. The CDR3 has 15 amino acids. Filled out from reference TRBV11-2 and TRBJ2-1, the complete variable domain reads EAGVAQSPRYKIIEKRQSVAFWCNPISGHATLYWYQQILGQGPKLLIQFQNNGVVDDSQLPKDRFSAERLKGVDSTLKIQPAKLEDSAVYLCASSLVGGNYNEQFFGPGTRLTVL.

The chain joins TRBV5-6 to TRBJ2-5; 9 bases line up with TRBD2. Germline CDR1 reads SGHDT; CDR2 reads YYEEEE. This CDR3 contains 15 residues. Trimming took 6 bases from V and 6 from J; bases not matched to a gene: 12. This CDR3 is CASTRLAEGKKTQYF. The CDR3 DNA sequence: TGTGCCAGCACCAGACTAGCGGAGGGAAAAAAGACCCAGTACTTC.

CDR3 bases: TGTGCCAGCAGCTTAGTTAGCGGGAGGGCCTACGAGCAGTACTTC. Translating gives CASSLVSGRAYEQYF. The chain has TRBV7-9 and TRBJ2-7; 11 bases match TRBD2. The J segment lost 2 bases and the V segment lost 1 base, leaving 1 base of the junction unmatched. From germline, CDR1 is SEHNR and CDR2 FQNEAQ (reference sequence). The CDR3 is 15 amino acids.

The chain is built from TRBV11-2 and TRBJ2-1, with D unclear. The CDR3 has 11 residues. Germline V gene lookup returns CDR1 SGHAT and CDR2 FQNNGV. V lost 4 bases, J lost 5 bases, and 3 bases lay in between. The CDR3 region is CASSSHNEQFF. The CDR3 DNA reads TGTGCCAGCAGCTCGCACAATGAGCAGTTCTTC.

This chain connects TRBV6-4 to TRBJ2-2; 8 nucleotides match TRBD2. The CDR3 totals 14 residues. Germline V gene sequence: CDR1 MRHNA, CDR2 SNTAGT. Trimming cost V 6 bases and J 3 bases; bases outside gene matches: 3. CDR3 DNA: TGTGCCAGCAGACCGGGACTAGACACCGGGGAGCTGTTTTTT. This sequence encodes CASRPGLDTGELFF.

The V and J genes are TRBV19 and TRBJ2-1; 11 bases align to TRBD2. CDR3 length: 16 amino acids. V trimming: 3 bases; J trimming: 6 bases; junction bases outside the gene matches: 7. Germline V CDR1 and CDR2: LNHDA, SQIVND (reference sequence). This CDR3 reads CASSMALAGAGNEQFF. CDR3 in DNA: TGTGCCAGTAGTATGGCACTAGCGGGAGCCGGCAATGAGCAGTTCTTC.

This clone was detected only once. The same CDR3 also results from other DNA sequences found in this sample. This rearrangement joins TRBV10-2 to TRBJ2-5, with D possibly being TRBD2 (7 bases). CDR3 length: 13 residues. The germline V and J ends were trimmed by 4 bases and 5 bases, with 11 bases remaining between them. CDR1 and CDR2 (germline): WSHSY, SAAADI. DNA of the CDR3: TGCGCCAGCAGTGGGGGGGGCGGGGAGACCCAGTACTTC. Its translation: CASSGGGGETQYF.

The chain uses TRBV5-8 and TRBJ1-2; 8 nucleotides match TRBD1. J was trimmed by 9 bases and V by 4 bases; bases with no gene match: 5. The CDR3 is 12 amino acids. Germline-derived CDR1 and CDR2 are SGHTS and YDEGEE. Here the CDR3 reads CASSPRTGSYTF. The CDR3 DNA is TGTGCCAGCAGCCCGAGGACAGGGAGCTACACCTTC. Drawing the rest from reference TRBV5-8 and TRBJ1-2, the complete variable domain is EAGVTQSPTHLIKTRGQQATLRCSPISGHTSVYWYQQALGLGLQFLLWYDEGEERNRGNFPPRFSGRQFPNYSSELNVNALELEDSALYLCASSPRTGSYTFGSGTRLTVV.

This rearrangement joins TRBV2 to TRBJ2-6; D gene ambiguous. Germline V CDR1 and CDR2: SNHLY, FYNNEI. The CDR3 length is 14 residues. The V end lost 6 bases, the J end lost 2 bases, and 8 bases lay between the germline ends. The CDR3 DNA reads as TGTGCCAGCAGATGGCAGCCTGGGGCCAACGTCCTGACTTTC. Translating gives CASRWQPGANVLTF.

The rearrangement uses TRBV29-1 and TRBJ2-2; perhaps TRBD1 as D (6 bases). Trimming took off 7 bases at V and 4 bases at J, with 13 bases between the two ends. CDR1 is SQVTM and CDR2 is ANQGSEA in the germline V gene. CDR3 length: 13 amino acids. DNA of the CDR3: TGCAGCGCCTCAGAGGGGGTCACCGGGGAGCTGTTTTTT. Protein product: CSASEGVTGELFF.

This chain joins TRBV28 and TRBJ1-1; D gene ambiguous. CDR1 and CDR2 (germline): MDHEN, SYDVKM. The CDR3 covers 13 residues. Trimming pared 4 bases from V and 1 base from J, leaving 7 bases between. Here the CDR3 DNA reads TGTGCCAGCAGTTGGGGTCCGAACACTGAAGCTTTCTTT. Its protein product is CASSWGPNTEAFF.

The chain couples TRBV19 to TRBJ2-6; no firm D call. The CDR3 spans 16 residues. Germline CDR1 is LNHDA and CDR2 is SQIVND (reference sequence). V dropped 0 bases and J dropped 0 bases, with 6 bases sitting between them. The CDR3 DNA follows: TGTGCCAGTAGTATAGAGGGCGGCTCTGGGGCCAACGTCCTGACTTTC. Protein: CASSIEGGSGANVLTF. The entire variable domain, with the rest obtained from reference TRBV19 and TRBJ2-6, is as follows: DGGITQSPKYLFRKEGQNVTLSCEQNLNHDAMYWYRQDPGQGLRLIYYSQIVNDFQKGDIAEGYSVSREKKESFPLTVTSAQKNPTAFYLCASSIEGGSGANVLTFGAGSRLTVL.

The rearrangement uses TRBV14 and TRBJ2-5; TRBD1 is a possible D gene (6 bases). The CDR3 is 15 residues long. V was cut by 6 bases and J by 2 bases, with 16 bases left in between. CDR1 is SGHDN, CDR2 FVKESK, per germline. CDR3 in DNA: TGTGCCAGCAGTCTACAGGGTTGGGGGCAAGAGACCCAGTACTTC. Amino acid sequence: CASSLQGWGQETQYF. Together with reference TRBV14 and TRBJ2-5, the CDR3 gives the full variable domain: EAGVTQFPSHSVIEKGQTVTLRCDPISGHDNLYWYRRVMGKEIKFLLHFVKESKQDESGMPNNRFLAERTGGTYSTLKVQPAELEDSGVYFCASSLQGWGQETQYFGPGTRLLVL.

This clone was counted between two and nine times. The CDR3 loop is CASSQTTGQNTGELFF. For the CDR3, the DNA is TGTGCCAGCTCGCAAACTACAGGGCAAAACACCGGGGAGCTGTTTTTT. The chain recombines TRBV18 with TRBJ2-2; the D gene is possibly TRBD1 (6 bases). This CDR3 contains 16 residues. Trimming took off 6 bases at V and 2 bases at J, with 16 bases between the two ends. Germline loops: CDR1 KGHSH, CDR2 LQKENI.

The count of this clone is one. The gene calls are TRBV25-1 and TRBJ2-7; no clear D. V was pared by 2 bases and J by 3 bases, with 8 bases between. Germline CDR1 and CDR2: MGHDK and SYGVNS. The CDR3 is 13 residues long. In nucleotides, the CDR3 is TGTGCCAGCAGTGAAACCCCCGGCTACGAGCAGTACTTC. Its translation is CASSETPGYEQYF.

CDR3: CASSLDSVYYNEQFF. DNA of the CDR3: TGTGCCAGCAGCCTAGATTCGGTGTATTACAATGAGCAGTTCTTC. The chain links TRBV14 to TRBJ2-1; D gene unclear. Trimming shortened V by 4 bases and J by 4 bases, and 14 bases separated the two germline ends. Germline CDR1 SGHDN, CDR2 FVKESK. The CDR3 is 15 amino acids.

The J gene is TRBJ2-1, the V gene TRBV28; D gene unclear. V was trimmed by 7 bases and J by 7 bases, leaving 20 bases between them. The CDR3 runs 15 residues. Per the germline V gene, CDR1 is MDHEN and CDR2 is SYDVKM. CDR3 nucleotides: TGTGCCAGCAAAGACGAGGTTACGCGGCGGAATGAGCAGTTCTTC. Translated, it gives CASKDEVTRRNEQFF.

This sequence joins TRBV11-2 and TRBJ2-3; 13 bases match TRBD2. Germline lookup yields CDR1 SGHAT and CDR2 FQNNGV. The CDR3 extends over 15 amino acids. J gave up 4 bases and V 6 bases, and 4 bases lay outside the gene matches. DNA of the CDR3: TGTGCCAGCAGGACCGGACTAGCGGGAGCAGATACGCAGTATTTT. Its protein product is CASRTGLAGADTQYF. The full variable domain, with the rest looked up from reference TRBV11-2 and TRBJ2-3, is EAGVAQSPRYKIIEKRQSVAFWCNPISGHATLYWYQQILGQGPKLLIQFQNNGVVDDSQLPKDRFSAERLKGVDSTLKIQPAKLEDSAVYLCASRTGLAGADTQYFGPGTRLTVL.

The rearrangement joins TRBV19 to TRBJ1-2; D is perhaps TRBD1 (5 bases). Per germline, CDR1 LNHDA and CDR2 SQIVND (reference sequence). Trimming removed 5 bases from V and 2 bases from J, with 12 bases in between. This CDR3 region has 14 residues. The CDR3 region has the DNA TGTGCCAGTAGTGCAGGGATCGCGAACTATGGCTACACCTTC. Its translation is CASSAGIANYGYTF. Looking up the rest from reference TRBV19 and TRBJ1-2 gives the full variable domain: DGGITQSPKYLFRKEGQNVTLSCEQNLNHDAMYWYRQDPGQGLRLIYYSQIVNDFQKGDIAEGYSVSREKKESFPLTVTSAQKNPTAFYLCASSAGIANYGYTFGSGTRLTVV.

The J gene is TRBJ2-5, the V gene TRBV7-8; D gene unclear. In germline, CDR1 is SGHVS, CDR2 FQNEAQ. The V and J ends lost 3 bases and 5 bases respectively, with 13 bases between them. The CDR3 sequence is 14 residues long. As DNA, the CDR3 is TGTGCCAGCAGCTTCCCAGGCTGGTCCGAGACCCAGTACTTC. This encodes CASSFPGWSETQYF.